Below, 25 T cell receptor beta chains from the same sample are listed, as sequenced in a study of T cell responses to AZD1222 COVID-19 vaccine. TCRdb keeps only in-frame clones here, not all; method: immunoSEQ multiplex PCR. This table has 90,000 to 100,000 clones, around 85% appearing once. The sample in question was peripheral blood, obtained 28 days after the second AZD1222 dose. Receptors were obtained from an adult who received the AZD1222 COVID-19 vaccine.

The V call is TRBV2, the J call TRBJ2-3, with D tentatively TRBD2 (5 bases). Trimming took off 3 bases at V and 2 bases at J, with 21 bases between the two ends. Germline-derived CDR1 and CDR2 are SNHLY and FYNNEI. This CDR3 is 18 amino acids long. As DNA, the CDR3 is TGTGCCAGCAGTGAGGGGTACCTCCGGGGAACTCCCACAGATACGCAGTATTTT. It translates to CASSEGYLRGTPTDTQYF.

The chain carries TRBV7-9 and TRBJ2-5; tentative D call: TRBD1 (6 bases). This CDR3 is built from 13 residues. V was cut by 6 bases and J by 5 bases, with 13 bases left in between. Germline V gene lookup returns CDR1 SEHNR and CDR2 FQNEAQ (reference sequence). Here the CDR3 reads CASRTGLGETQYF. The CDR3 DNA reads as TGTGCCAGCAGAACAGGGCTAGGGGAGACCCAGTACTTC.

This chain connects TRBV5-1 to TRBJ2-7; no definite D call. With 6 bases removed from V and 5 bases from J, the gap between germline ends came to 15 bases. CDR3 size: 13 residues. Germline loops: CDR1 SGHRS, CDR2 YFSETQ. The CDR3 loop reads CASNGPSNDEQYF. CDR3 sequence (DNA): TGCGCCAGCAACGGGCCCTCGAACGACGAGCAGTACTTC.

The chain carries TRBV18 and TRBJ1-1; D not certain. The V gene lost 6 bases and the J gene lost 5 bases, with 7 bases spanning the gap. Germline V gene lookup returns CDR1 KGHSH and CDR2 LQKENI. The CDR3 covers 11 residues. CDR3 region: CASSLGTEAFF. The CDR3 bases are TGTGCCAGCTCGCTTGGGACTGAAGCTTTCTTT.

This chain joins TRBV27 and TRBJ1-1; possible D gene TRBD1, 5 bases. The CDR3 spans 14 residues. CDR1 is MNHEY, CDR2 SMNVEV, per germline (reference sequence). The V and J ends lost 6 bases and 1 base respectively, with 12 bases between them. The CDR3 DNA is TGTGCCAGCAGCTGGGGGGTTCCGAACACTGAAGCTTTCTTT. Encoded protein: CASSWGVPNTEAFF.

The chain carries TRBV18 and TRBJ2-7; TRBD1 is a possible D gene (6 bases). The CDR3 loop spans 14 amino acids. Deletions cut 3 bases from V and 6 bases from J, with 15 bases between. The germline V gene has CDR1 KGHSH and CDR2 LQKENI. This CDR3 is CASSPYRGGAEQYF. The DNA for the CDR3 is TGTGCCAGCTCACCCTACAGAGGGGGAGCCGAGCAGTACTTC.

The V call is TRBV12-3 or TRBV12-4, the J call TRBJ1-2; D call uncertain. V was shortened by 5 bases and J by 4 bases, with 11 bases between the two germline ends. The CDR3 has 13 amino acids. The CDR3 here is CASSPTESYGYTF. The CDR3 nucleotides read TGTGCCAGCAGTCCGACGGAATCCTATGGCTACACCTTC.

This chain joins TRBV7-8 and TRBJ2-2; D ambiguous. With 0 bases removed from V and 0 bases from J, the gap between germline ends came to 8 bases. CDR1 is SGHVS, CDR2 FQNEAQ, per germline. There are 16 residues in the CDR3. As DNA, the CDR3 is TGTGCCAGCAGCTTAGCGCGCATACCGAACACCGGGGAGCTGTTTTTT. Translation gives CASSLARIPNTGELFF.

This clone was seen just once. This chain connects TRBV24-1 to TRBJ1-2, with no clear D. V gave up 4 bases and J gave up 8 bases, with 13 bases separating them. Germline V gives CDR1 KGHDR, CDR2 SFDVKD. The CDR3 runs to 13 residues. The CDR3 nucleotides are TGTGCCACCAGTGAATCCATCCGCCGGGGCTACACCTTC. Residues: CATSESIRRGYTF.

This rearrangement joins TRBV19 to TRBJ1-2; 8 nucleotides align to TRBD1. J was trimmed by 8 bases and V by 5 bases; bases with no gene match: 13. The CDR3 spans 15 residues. Germline V lookup: CDR1 LNHDA, CDR2 SQIVND (reference sequence). In DNA, the CDR3 is TGTGCCAGTAGTCTGGCAGGGGGCGTCCCGAGAGGCTACACCTTC. Translation: CASSLAGGVPRGYTF.

V and J are TRBV7-9 and TRBJ1-6; unclear D gene. CDR3 length: 13 amino acids. Germline CDR1 SEHNR, CDR2 FQNEAQ (reference sequence). With 4 bases removed from V and 9 bases from J, the gap between germline ends came to 10 bases. The DNA of the CDR3 is TGTGCCAGCAGCTCTTCCGGCGTTTCACCCCTCCACTTT. Translating gives CASSSSGVSPLHF.

The V call is TRBV5-6, the J call TRBJ1-2; D ambiguous. The V end lost 4 bases, the J end lost 8 bases, and 15 bases lay between the germline ends. This CDR3 spans 13 amino acids. Looked up from germline, CDR1 is SGHDT and CDR2 is YYEEEE. The CDR3 DNA is TGTGCCAGCAGCATGACGGGGAGTCGCGGCTACACCTTC. Encoded protein: CASSMTGSRGYTF.

The rearrangement links TRBV4-3 to TRBJ1-4; D is perhaps TRBD1 (6 bases). With 1 base removed from V and 2 bases from J, the gap between germline ends came to 17 bases. The CDR3 contains 18 residues. Germline lookup yields CDR1 LGHNA and CDR2 YSLEER. CDR3 sequence reads: CASSQAYNRVGTNEKLFF. Here the CDR3 DNA reads TGCGCCAGCAGCCAAGCCTACAACAGGGTAGGGACTAATGAAAAACTGTTTTTT.

This clone was observed a handful of times. The gene calls are TRBV7-9 and TRBJ2-7; TRBD2 might be the D (6 bases). Trimming took off 1 base at V and 6 bases at J, with 13 bases between the two ends. Looked up from germline, CDR1 is SEHNR and CDR2 is FQNEAQ (reference sequence). There are 14 residues in the CDR3. The CDR3 nucleotides are TGTGCCAGCAGCTTAGAGGCGGGATCCCGCGAGCAGTACTTC. This translates into CASSLEAGSREQYF. Using reference TRBV7-9 and TRBJ2-7 for the parts outside the CDR3, the full variable domain is DTGVSQNPRHKITKRGQNVTFRCDPISEHNRLYWYRQTLGQGPEFLTYFQNEAQLEKSRLLSDRFSAERPKGSFSTLEIQRTEQGDSAMYLCASSLEAGSREQYFGPGTRLTVT.

This clone appeared many times. This chain uses TRBV19 with TRBJ2-6; 10 bases are shared with TRBD1. Germline V gene sequence: CDR1 LNHDA, CDR2 SQIVND (reference sequence). V lost 4 bases to trimming and J lost 2 bases; unmatched junction nucleotides: 2. This CDR3 comprises 16 residues. The CDR3 nucleotides read TGTGCCAGTAGTAGGGGGACAGGGGCTGGGGCCAACGTCCTGACTTTC. Protein sequence: CASSRGTGAGANVLTF.

The CDR3 DNA reads as TGTGCCAGTAGTATCGGGACGTATCAGCCCCAGCATTTT. This codes for CASSIGTYQPQHF. The V gene is TRBV19, the J gene TRBJ1-5, with D possibly matching TRBD1 (5 bases). CDR1 is LNHDA, CDR2 SQIVND, per germline (reference sequence). This CDR3 region has 13 residues. With 3 bases removed from V and 5 bases from J, the gap between germline ends came to 8 bases.

This clone was detected only a few times. The J gene is TRBJ2-7, the V gene TRBV29-1, with TRBD1 matching 9 bases. V was clipped by 7 bases and J by 0 bases; unmatched bases: 4. Looked up from germline, CDR1 is SQVTM and CDR2 is ANQGSEA. The length of the CDR3 is 13 residues. CDR3: CSGAGQGSYEQYF. The CDR3 bases are TGCAGCGGAGCGGGACAGGGCTCCTACGAGCAGTACTTC.

This clone was counted once. The V gene is TRBV3-1 (or the pseudogene TRBV3-2), the J gene TRBJ2-5; either TRBD1 or TRBD2 may fit D (6 bases each). The CDR3 contains 14 residues. The germline V gene encodes CDR1 LGHDT and CDR2 YNNKEL (reference sequence). Trimming shortened V by 10 bases and J by 6 bases, and 21 bases separated the two germline ends. The CDR3 spells CATLDRGGIKTQYF. CDR3 nucleotide sequence: TGTGCCACCCTAGACAGAGGGGGGATCAAGACCCAGTACTTC.

This chain joins TRBV19 and TRBJ1-4; the D is unclear. From germline, CDR1 is LNHDA and CDR2 SQIVND (reference sequence). Between the trimmed V and J ends, which lost 10 bases and 7 bases, there was a span of 16 bases. The CDR3 length is 13 residues. CDR3 nucleotides: TGTGCCACCAGGAGCACCGGTGGTGAAAAACTGTTTTTT. Translating gives CATRSTGGEKLFF.

J is TRBJ1-1 and V is TRBV28; D is unresolved. V lost 5 bases to trimming and J lost 1 base, with 11 bases between them. Germline-derived CDR1 and CDR2 are MDHEN and SYDVKM. The CDR3 has 14 amino acids. DNA for the CDR3: TGTGCCAGCAGTGCTCCCGGGGAGAACACTGAAGCTTTCTTT. It yields the protein CASSAPGENTEAFF.

The chain couples TRBV18 to TRBJ2-7; 8 nucleotides agree with TRBD1. J was trimmed by 2 bases and V by 4 bases; bases with no gene match: 4. Germline CDR1 and CDR2: KGHSH and LQKENI. There are 14 residues in the CDR3. In nucleotides, the CDR3 is TGTGCCAGCTCACTCCGACAGGGGACCTACGAGCAGTACTTC. Its translation is CASSLRQGTYEQYF. Drawing the rest from reference TRBV18 and TRBJ2-7, the complete variable domain is NAGVMQNPRHLVRRRGQEARLRCSPMKGHSHVYWYRQLPEEGLKFMVYLQKENIIDESGMPKERFSAEFPKEGPSILRIQQVVRGDSAAYFCASSLRQGTYEQYFGPGTRLTVT.

This chain connects TRBV6-5 to TRBJ2-3; D unresolved. The CDR3 is made up of 14 amino acids. The V gene's germline CDR1 is MNHEY and CDR2 SVGAGI. The ends were cut back, 2 bases at V and 6 bases at J, with 12 bases in the middle. The CDR3 region has the DNA TGTGCCAGCAGTTACCGTCGTCCCGAGGATACGCAGTATTTT. Residues: CASSYRRPEDTQYF.

The chain is built from TRBV18 and TRBJ1-1, with D maybe TRBD1 (5 bases). The germline gives CDR1 KGHSH, CDR2 LQKENI. The V end lost 3 bases, the J end lost 4 bases, and 12 bases lay between the germline ends. The CDR3 extends over 14 amino acids. The CDR3 nucleotides are TGTGCCAGCTCACCTAGGGGTGGGGGCACTGAAGCTTTCTTT. This translates into CASSPRGGGTEAFF.

J is TRBJ1-3 and V is TRBV27, with D perhaps TRBD1 (5 bases). From germline, CDR1 is MNHEY and CDR2 SMNVEV (reference sequence). The CDR3 has 15 residues. Trimming stripped 6 bases from V and 4 bases from J, with 16 bases between. DNA of the CDR3: TGTGCCAGCAGCTTCTCCAGGGTAGGAGGAAACACCATATATTTT. Protein sequence: CASSFSRVGGNTIYF.

V usage is TRBV7-2 and J usage is TRBJ1-2; 8 bases fit TRBD1. Germline V CDR1 and CDR2: SGHTA, FQGNSA. The V gene end was trimmed by 6 bases and the J gene end by 10 bases; junction bases not matched to a gene: 7. The length of the CDR3 is 12 residues. The CDR3 region is CASSSDREDYTF. The CDR3 DNA sequence: TGTGCCAGCAGTTCGGACAGGGAAGACTACACCTTC.